The 21 T cell receptor beta chains below all came from one sample that was sequenced in a study of human thymus T cells. Clones were sequenced by immunoSEQ multiplex PCR, and TCRdb holds only the in-frame ones, with some missing. In the table there are 54,000 or so clones, about 93% of which are singletons. The specimen was blood. The receptors originated from a boy in the first two years of life with a congenital heart defect but otherwise immunologically healthy.

V and J are TRBV2 and TRBJ1-5; 7 bases align to TRBD1. Germline assignment: CDR1 SNHLY and CDR2 FYNNEI. This CDR3 is built from 14 residues. Losses at the gene ends were 5 bases for V and 0 bases for J; bases not matched to a gene: 1. The CDR3 nucleotides are TGTGCCAGCAGTAGGGACAGTAGCAATCAGCCCCAGCATTTT. Translating gives CASSRDSSNQPQHF.

The V gene is TRBV2, the J gene TRBJ2-4; D remains unclear. The CDR3 is 16 amino acids. V shed 2 bases and J shed 0 bases, with 11 bases lying between them. CDR1 is SNHLY, CDR2 FYNNEI, per germline. The CDR3 coding sequence is TGTGCCAGCAGTGAATCCCCCACGGAAGCCAAAAACATTCAGTACTTC. Encoded protein: CASSESPTEAKNIQYF.

The table lists this clone with a few counts. The chain employs TRBV12-5 and TRBJ1-1, with D unclear. CDR3 length: 12 residues. Germline CDR1 and CDR2: LGHNT and FRNRAP. V was trimmed by 3 bases and J by 5 bases, leaving 7 bases between them. The CDR3 bases are TGTGCTAGTGGTTTCCCTGGGACTGAAGCTTTCTTT. This translates into CASGFPGTEAFF.

V usage is TRBV5-4 and J usage is TRBJ1-1; D gene uncertain. The V and J ends lost 1 base and 2 bases respectively, with 12 bases between them. The CDR3 covers 15 residues. Germline V gene lookup returns CDR1 SGHNT and CDR2 YYREEE (reference sequence). The CDR3 spells CASSLSPRPNTEAFF. The CDR3 nucleotides are TGTGCCAGCAGCTTGTCTCCGAGGCCAAACACTGAAGCTTTCTTT.

The chain combines TRBV5-1 with TRBJ1-2; 8 positions agree with TRBD1. V shed 0 bases, J shed 4 bases, and the junction held 2 bases outside the gene matches. Germline assignment: CDR1 SGHRS and CDR2 YFSETQ. The CDR3 sequence is 14 residues long. CDR3 amino acids: CASSLVGQVYGYTF. The CDR3 DNA sequence: TGCGCCAGCAGCTTGGTGGGACAGGTCTATGGCTACACCTTC.

This clone appeared once. This chain joins TRBV28 and TRBJ1-6, with D uncertain. Trimming left V 9 bases short and J 8 bases short, with 17 bases between. CDR1 and CDR2 from the germline V gene are MDHEN and SYDVKM. This CDR3 is built from 14 residues. CDR3 sequence (DNA): TGTGCCAGTCGACCCCAGGATCGGGATTCACCCCTCCACTTT. It specifies CASRPQDRDSPLHF. Complete variable domain (other parts from reference TRBV28 and TRBJ1-6): DVKVTQSSRYLVKRTGEKVFLECVQDMDHENMFWYRQDPGLGLRLIYFSYDVKMKEKGDIPEGYSVSREKKERFSLILESASTNQTSMYLCASRPQDRDSPLHFGNGTRLTVT.

The chain combines TRBV5-4 with TRBJ2-2; 10 nucleotides match TRBD1. The V and J ends lost 3 bases and 6 bases, in that order; junction bases with no gene match: 5. CDR1 and CDR2 (germline): SGHNT, YYREEE (reference sequence). CDR3 length: 15 residues. CDR3 amino acids: CASSWGQGLAGELFF. CDR3 nucleotide sequence: TGTGCCAGCAGCTGGGGACAGGGGTTAGCCGGGGAGCTGTTTTTT.

This chain connects TRBV6-5 to TRBJ1-1; 7 bases are shared with TRBD1. Germline CDR1 is MNHEY and CDR2 is SVGAGI. The CDR3 length is 14 residues. V was pared by 8 bases and J by 2 bases, with 8 bases of the junction left unmatched. CDR3 region: CASGPRQGNTEAFF. The CDR3 DNA sequence: TGTGCCAGCGGCCCTAGACAGGGAAACACTGAAGCTTTCTTT.

The chain is built from TRBV9 and TRBJ2-3; 10 positions match TRBD2. The V and J ends lost 0 bases and 3 bases, in that order; junction bases with no gene match: 1. Germline V gives CDR1 SGDLS, CDR2 YYNGEE. This CDR3 spans 15 amino acids. The CDR3 DNA reads as TGTGCCAGCAGCGTAGATAGCGGGGGGACAGATACGCAGTATTTT. Translation gives CASSVDSGGTDTQYF. Variable domain in full (rest from reference TRBV9 and TRBJ2-3): DSGVTQTPKHLITATGQRVTLRCSPRSGDLSVYWYQQSLDQGLQFLIQYYNGEERAKGNILERFSAQQFPDLHSELNLSSLELGDSALYFCASSVDSGGTDTQYFGPGTRLTVL.

The rearrangement uses TRBV2 and TRBJ2-5, with 8 bases lining up with TRBD2. V lost 1 base, J lost 2 bases, and 9 bases stayed unmatched. This CDR3 comprises 17 residues. The germline CDR1 and CDR2 sequences are SNHLY and FYNNEI. Written as DNA, the CDR3 is TGTGCCAGCAGTGAAGTGGCGGGAGGAGAAAATCAAGAGACCCAGTACTTC. Its translation is CASSEVAGGENQETQYF.

The chain has TRBV19 and TRBJ1-5, with TRBD1 matching over 10 bases. The CDR3 is 16 residues long. V was pared by 4 bases and J by 2 bases, with 5 bases of the junction left unmatched. CDR1 and CDR2 (germline): LNHDA, SQIVND (reference sequence). The CDR3 nucleotides are TGTGCCAGTAGTAAAAAAGGGACAGGGGGCAATCAGCCCCAGCATTTT. Residues: CASSKKGTGGNQPQHF.

The chain links TRBV7-9 to TRBJ2-7; maybe TRBD1 (5 bases). The CDR3 is made up of 14 amino acids. V was clipped by 3 bases and J by 1 base, with 10 bases between them. In germline, CDR1 is SEHNR, CDR2 FQNEAQ (reference sequence). The CDR3 DNA follows: TGTGCCAGCAGCTTGGGGCTAGGGTCCTACGAGCAGTACTTC. It translates to CASSLGLGSYEQYF.

CDR3 sequence reads: CASSLGGGGEKLFF. The CDR3, as DNA: TGTGCCAGCAGCTTAGGGGGCGGGGGTGAAAAACTGTTTTTT. The chain combines TRBV11-3 with TRBJ1-4; TRBD1 is a possible D gene (5 bases). This CDR3 has 14 amino acids. Looked up from germline, CDR1 is SGHNT and CDR2 is YENEEA. The ends were cut back, 1 base at V and 7 bases at J, with 10 bases in the middle.

This clone was seen once. This chain links TRBV5-1 with TRBJ1-4; perhaps TRBD1 as D (6 bases). CDR1 is SGHRS and CDR2 is YFSETQ in the germline V gene. The V gene lost 3 bases and the J gene lost 4 bases, with 13 bases spanning the gap. This CDR3 is built from 15 residues. Here the CDR3 reads CASSWRQAGNEKLFF. The CDR3 DNA follows: TGCGCCAGCAGCTGGAGACAGGCCGGTAATGAAAAACTGTTTTTT.

The V gene is TRBV11-2, the J gene TRBJ1-5; TRBD1 aligns across 9 bases. CDR1 is SGHAT, CDR2 FQNNGV, per germline. Germline trimming cut 0 bases from V and 0 bases from J; bases unmatched to any gene: 6. The CDR3 has 18 residues. The CDR3 region is CASSLEEGDRDSNQPQHF. CDR3 coding DNA: TGTGCCAGCAGCTTAGAAGAGGGGGACAGGGATAGCAATCAGCCCCAGCATTTT. The whole variable domain, remainder taken from reference TRBV11-2 and TRBJ1-5, is EAGVAQSPRYKIIEKRQSVAFWCNPISGHATLYWYQQILGQGPKLLIQFQNNGVVDDSQLPKDRFSAERLKGVDSTLKIQPAKLEDSAVYLCASSLEEGDRDSNQPQHFGDGTRLSIL.

This chain uses TRBV14 with TRBJ2-1; D assignment may be TRBD1 or TRBD2 (5 bases each). CDR3 size: 17 residues. The germline gives CDR1 SGHDN, CDR2 FVKESK. Trimming cost V 0 bases and J 3 bases, with 15 bases left between them. CDR3 in DNA: TGTGCCAGCAGCCAAGAACGCAAGGGGAGAGGCTACAATGAGCAGTTCTTC. Translating it yields CASSQERKGRGYNEQFF.

The V call is TRBV2, the J call TRBJ1-6; D is undetermined. CDR1 is SNHLY and CDR2 is FYNNEI in the germline V gene. This CDR3 is 15 amino acids long. Trimming pared 4 bases from V and 7 bases from J, leaving 14 bases between. In DNA, the CDR3 is TGTGCCAGCAGTGGGGCCAGAATGGACAATTCACCCCTCCACTTT. Its protein product is CASSGARMDNSPLHF.

The V call is TRBV4-1, the J call TRBJ1-2, with D possibly being TRBD1 (5 bases). The V gene's germline CDR1 is MGHRA and CDR2 YSYEKL. The CDR3 is 13 amino acids. Trimming stripped 2 bases from V and 6 bases from J, with 10 bases between. The CDR3 DNA reads TGCGCCAGCAGCCAAATGGTAGGGGATGGCTACACCTTC. It is translated as CASSQMVGDGYTF.

This chain connects TRBV7-6 to TRBJ2-1; D is tentatively TRBD1 or TRBD2 (5 bases each). Germline CDR1 is SGHVS and CDR2 is FNYEAQ. The CDR3 runs 18 residues. Trimming took 6 bases from V and 6 from J, leaving 27 bases between them. The CDR3 loop is CASSHVVSRGNQINEQFF. The CDR3 region has the DNA TGTGCCAGCAGTCACGTAGTATCTCGGGGCAATCAAATCAATGAGCAGTTCTTC.

This chain links TRBV6-5 with TRBJ1-2; TRBD1 might be the D (5 bases). CDR3 length equals 14 residues. Looked up from germline, CDR1 is MNHEY and CDR2 is SVGAGI. Trimming stripped 0 bases from V and 7 bases from J, with 12 bases between. The CDR3 region has the DNA TGTGCCAGCAGTTACTCCCCCCCGACAGTTGGCTACACCTTC. Protein sequence: CASSYSPPTVGYTF.

The gene calls are TRBV4-1 and TRBJ2-3; no clear D gene. The germline V gene has CDR1 MGHRA and CDR2 YSYEKL. The CDR3 has 13 amino acids. V lost 3 bases, J lost 1 base, and 5 bases lay in between. The CDR3 region has the DNA TGCGCCAGCAGCCATTGGGGCACAGATACGCAGTATTTT. Its protein is CASSHWGTDTQYF.